This T cell receptor beta chain is drawn from a study of Ad26.COV2.S vaccination and SARS-CoV-2 variants. Regarding the study as a whole: Quantification of TCR breadth and depth may have yielded underestimates of total T cell responses.

Stated treatment: 19 received Ad26.COV2.S at low or high dose, single or two shots; 5 received placebo; per-sample allocation not given. Specimen acquisition occurred on day 63 following the initial vaccine or placebo injection. Generated by immunoSEQ multiplex PCR, the TCRdb table keeps only in-frame clones and is missing some. This table has about 390,000 clones, roughly nine tenths appearing once. Remarks on this clone: The antigen is undetermined.

The CDR3 is 13 residues long. V was pared by 6 bases and J by 3 bases, with 8 bases between. Germline values: CDR1 SNHLY, CDR2 FYNNEI. This TCR came from a person between 18 and 60 years old who received the Ad26.COV2.S COVID-19 vaccine or a placebo. The sequences come from peripheral blood, collected in a trial of Ad26.COV2.S vaccine versus placebo. The V call is TRBV2, the J call TRBJ2-2; no clear D. CDR3 sequence: CASRLRDTGELFF. DNA of the CDR3: TGTGCCAGCAGGCTCCGGGACACCGGGGAGCTGTTTTTT.